This T cell receptor beta chain was observed in a study of cytomegalovirus exposure and HLA in healthy donors. Germline V gene sequence: CDR1 MDHEN, CDR2 SYDVKM. CDR3 length equals 15 residues. V lost 7 bases and J lost 2, with 16 bases in between. Use of 60 Vbeta and 13 Jbeta primers characterized the PCR. Data came from immunoSEQ multiplex PCR; TCRdb stores just in-frame clones and leaves some out. The data contain about 150,000 clones, roughly 83% of them seen just once; the ten biggest clones take up 0.38%. Specimen: PBMCs. The chain couples TRBV28 to TRBJ2-3; D might be TRBD1 (6 bases). This receptor was identified in a boy younger than 10 in good health and CMV-seronegative. The CDR3 sequence: CASKGTSRVTDTQYF. The CDR3, as DNA: TGTGCCAGCAAGGGGACATCAAGAGTCACAGATACGCAGTATTTT.